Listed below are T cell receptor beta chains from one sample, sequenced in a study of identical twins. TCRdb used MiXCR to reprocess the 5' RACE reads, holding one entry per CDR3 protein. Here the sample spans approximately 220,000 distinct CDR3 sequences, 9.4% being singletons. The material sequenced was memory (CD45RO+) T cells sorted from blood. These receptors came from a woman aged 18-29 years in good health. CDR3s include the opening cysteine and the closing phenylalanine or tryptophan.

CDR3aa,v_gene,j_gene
CASKYSGTDTQYF,TRBV7-2,TRBJ2-3
CASSSPPAARGTQYF,TRBV13,TRBJ2-3
CASSQDRQGGSPLHF,TRBV4-3,TRBJ1-6
CSAPDYGYTF,TRBV20-1,TRBJ1-2
CASSVGQGGGELFF,TRBV9,TRBJ2-2
CASSLAEGDGYTF,TRBV12-3/TRBV12-4,TRBJ1-2
CASSATRVNEQFF,TRBV7-2,TRBJ2-1
CASSQGPPGLNSPLHF,TRBV3-1,TRBJ1-6
CASSFLAGVGGNEQFF,TRBV7-8,TRBJ2-1
CSARTRQDYRSGNTIYF,TRBV20-1,TRBJ1-3
CASSSSREGVNIQYF,TRBV11-3,TRBJ2-4
CASSLLGQENTEAFF,TRBV7-3,TRBJ1-1
CSGVAGTDTQYF,TRBV20-1,TRBJ2-3
CASSGSAARAYGYTF,TRBV4-3,TRBJ1-2
CASSTTRATNTQYF,TRBV2,TRBJ2-3
CSGQDSHNSPLHF,TRBV20-1,TRBJ1-6
CSASEGTGLGYTF,TRBV20-1,TRBJ1-2
CASGPDTYNEQFF,TRBV2,TRBJ2-1
CASREAVLGTTSTDTQYF,TRBV5-1,TRBJ2-3
CASSFPPGGNYGYTF,TRBV7-9,TRBJ1-2
CASSLSNGYSGNTIYF,TRBV5-1,TRBJ1-3
CASSVVASGSPDTQYF,TRBV9,TRBJ2-3
CASSLKLAGIYEQYF,TRBV27,TRBJ2-7
CASSQGPGTDYGYTF,TRBV5-1,TRBJ1-2
CASSVAFGQTEQYF,TRBV9,TRBJ2-7
CSALKVISTDTQYF,TRBV20-1,TRBJ2-3
CASSVAARLGNEQFF,TRBV9,TRBJ2-1
CASGSGQGPTDTQYF,TRBV27,TRBJ2-3
CSVVVTEAFF,TRBV29-1,TRBJ1-1
CASNRLAGGGEQFF,TRBV12-3/TRBV12-4,TRBJ2-1
CASSLGDSPGWGGTEAFF,TRBV11-1,TRBJ1-1
CAWSAAFHYTF,TRBV30,TRBJ1-2
CASSLGTGWAEAFF,TRBV5-5,TRBJ1-1
CASSSGTGGFLYEQYF,TRBV6-2/TRBV6-3,TRBJ2-7
CASRTTGAGEETQYF,TRBV12-3/TRBV12-4,TRBJ2-5
CASSTGGMNTEAFF,TRBV19,TRBJ1-1
CSARGQFPGIGTEAFF,TRBV20-1,TRBJ1-1
CATSSYRGQETQYF,TRBV15,TRBJ2-5
CATSRDRRRTGVSGTYEQYF,TRBV15,TRBJ2-7
CASSYFAGGTEAFF,TRBV6-2/TRBV6-3,TRBJ1-1
CAISGNSGGALEQFF,TRBV10-3,TRBJ2-1
CASSTNPRGGSDTQYF,TRBV7-3,TRBJ2-3